This TCR beta chain was sequenced during a study of T cells in Graves' hyperthyroidism and ophthalmopathy. Study as a whole: Peripheral blood draws took place at initial diagnosis, ahead of any treatment.

V lost 7 bases and J 6 bases, leaving 15 bases between the germline ends. The CDR3 sequence is 13 residues long. Whole-study results and caveats: A model of 13 V-J features distinguished ophthalmopathy from stable hyperthyroidism. The model identified upcoming ophthalmopathy a median approximately 6.4 months ahead of onset.

Amplification yielded TCR beta CDR3 regions, with RNA transcripts as the source. The TCR CDR3 first-round RT-PCR relied on the HTBI primer set. TCRdb itself ran the multiplex PCR reads through MiXCR, one entry per CDR3 protein. This table holds hundreds of thousands of distinct CDR3 sequences, roughly 14% found once. This clonotype occurred many times. Its specificity is unknown. Exclusions: uncontrolled infection, other autoimmune disease, pregnancy, lactation. The source is a woman between 40 and 55 years old with Graves' ophthalmopathy. The material sequenced was blood. The J gene is TRBJ1-2, the V gene TRBV12-3 or TRBV12-4; D perhaps matches TRBD1 (6 bases). The CDR3 region is CASTLTGKNGYTF. DNA of the CDR3: TGTGCCAGCACACTAACAGGGAAGAATGGCTACACCTTC.